This TCR beta chain was identified during a study of T-cell reconstitution after alpha-beta-depleted transplantation in children. A note on this clonotype: No antigen is known for it.

Unique molecular identifiers were incorporated into the prepared TCRbeta library. TCRdb re-analysed the PCR reads in MiXCR, keeping a single row per CDR3 protein. The data contain approximately 350,000 distinct CDR3 sequences, roughly 15% of them singletons. Study-wide points: Among T cells one year after transplant, newly produced cells accounted for most counts and diversity. Approximately two months post-transplant, alpha-beta T cells reportedly originated from several hundred expanded graft clones. In some patients, recipient T cells and intrathymic progenitors surviving conditioning explained high day-60 diversity.

Germline CDR1 reads WSHSY; CDR2 reads SAAADI. The CDR3 is 9 amino acids. Trimming took off 8 bases at V and 7 bases at J, with 6 bases between the two ends. The chain joins TRBV10-2 to TRBJ2-7, with D uncertain. This TCR came from a male patient aged 2 to 9 who had a stem cell transplant for acute lymphoblastic leukemia, so the T cells may come from the graft donor. Sequencing used PBMCs, mostly from graft donor cells, obtained 360 days after TCRalphabeta/CD19-depleted stem cell transplant. CDR3 amino acids: CASGLEQYF. CDR3 coding DNA: TGCGCCAGCGGTCTGGAGCAGTACTTC.